This TCR beta chain was observed in a study of blood T cell repertoires in COVID-19. In this sample, this clone turned up once. The CDR3 spans 14 residues. The germline V and J ends were trimmed by 6 bases and 3 bases, with 12 bases remaining between them. Germline CDR1 MNHEY, CDR2 SVGAGI. In the source study's methods: By means of reference gene primer amplification, nucleated cell counts were estimated. Only in-frame clones appear in the TCRdb table, and some are missing; sequencing was by immunoSEQ multiplex PCR. V, J and clone size were drawn from that table, and D and trimming were deduced from the DNA. This sample has some 320,000 clones, with nearly 90% found just once.

The sample taken for sequencing was peripheral blood. The TCR was taken from a woman under 40 with COVID-19, enrolled during active disease. This chain links TRBV6-5 with TRBJ1-5; D is possibly TRBD1 (6 bases). The CDR3 protein is CASSAGQINQPQHF. CDR3 in DNA: TGTGCCAGCAGCGCTGGACAGATCAATCAGCCCCAGCATTTT.